The clone carrying this TCR beta chain has just one count. This sample is drawn from a study of Ad26.COV2.S vaccination and SARS-CoV-2 variants. The wider study: Ad26.COV2.S was injected intramuscularly once or twice, 56 days apart.

Sequencing was performed with immunoSEQ multiplex PCR; in TCRdb, only in-frame clones are kept and a portion is missing. Found here are 250,000 to 300,000 clones, 80% to 90% of them singletons; the top ten hold around 3%. Documented treatment: approximately 18 received Ad26.COV2.S at low or high dose, single or two shots; roughly five received placebo; per-sample allocation not given. Collection of samples fell on day 63 after the first vaccine or placebo injection. Germline V gene lookup returns CDR1 SGHDT and CDR2 YYEEEE. The CDR3 covers 16 residues. V lost 5 bases and J lost 0; bases outside the gene matches: 4.

Sequenced here: peripheral blood, sampled in a trial of Ad26.COV2.S vaccine versus placebo. This rearrangement joins TRBV5-6 to TRBJ2-3; 12 bases agree with TRBD2. The sequence derives from a person between 18 and 59 years old who received the Ad26.COV2.S COVID-19 vaccine or a placebo. As DNA, the CDR3 is TGTGCCAGCAGAGAGGGGACTAGCGGGAGCACAGATACGCAGTATTTT. Its protein is CASREGTSGSTDTQYF.